What follows are 14 T cell receptor beta chains derived from one specimen sequenced in a study of T cells after yellow fever vaccination. MiXCR, run by TCRdb on the 5' RACE reads, gives a single entry per CDR3 protein. The table records about 130,000 distinct CDR3 sequences, 8% to 10% of them present only once. The sequenced sample was CD8+ T cells sorted from PBMCs, obtained on the day of the yellow fever booster vaccination. These receptors all stem from a man aged 18 to 29 who received the YFV17D yellow fever vaccine.

This clonotype came up a few times. The chain has TRBV5-1 and TRBJ1-6, with D unresolved. The V gene lost 2 bases and the J gene lost 7 bases, with 10 bases spanning the gap. CDR3 length: 14 residues. Germline values: CDR1 SGHRS, CDR2 YFSETQ. CDR3 amino acids: CASSFRAANSPLHF. CDR3 DNA sequence: TGCGCCAGCAGCTTCCGGGCCGCAAATTCACCCCTCCACTTT.

There are many counts of this clonotype. J is TRBJ2-6 and V is TRBV27; D ambiguous. CDR3 size: 13 residues. Germline CDR1 and CDR2: MNHEY and SMNVEV (reference sequence). V was shortened by 5 bases and J by 0 bases, with 2 bases between the two germline ends. DNA of the CDR3: TGTGCCAGCAGTACCTCTGGGGCCAACGTCCTGACTTTC. Translation: CASSTSGANVLTF.

This chain joins TRBV4-1 and TRBJ2-5; a possible D gene is TRBD2 (5 bases). The CDR3 length is 15 residues. The germline V and J ends were trimmed by 0 bases and 9 bases, with 17 bases remaining between them. Germline CDR1 is MGHRA and CDR2 is YSYEKL. CDR3 residues: CASSQEDGGFWSQYF. The CDR3 DNA reads as TGCGCCAGCAGCCAAGAAGACGGAGGTTTTTGGTCCCAGTACTTC.

In this sample, this clonotype turned up a few times. The rearrangement joins TRBV9 to TRBJ2-5, with D perhaps being TRBD1 or TRBD2 (7 bases each). CDR1 is SGDLS, CDR2 YYNGEE, per germline. V dropped 3 bases and J dropped 5 bases, with 17 bases sitting between them. The CDR3 totals 15 residues. CDR3 in amino acids: CASSGEGQWMETQYF. CDR3 nucleotide sequence: TGTGCCAGCAGCGGGGAGGGACAGTGGATGGAGACCCAGTACTTC.

The V call is TRBV4-1, the J call TRBJ1-1; D remains ambiguous. CDR3 length equals 14 residues. Trimming stripped 0 bases from V and 8 bases from J, with 13 bases between. Germline V lookup: CDR1 MGHRA, CDR2 YSYEKL. Written as DNA, the CDR3 is TGCGCCAGCAGCCAAGATCTACTACCGGACGAAGCTTTCTTT. It translates to CASSQDLLPDEAFF.

This clonotype was picked up many times. V and J are TRBV6-2 or TRBV6-3 and TRBJ2-7; 9 bases are a match to TRBD1. Germline V lookup: CDR1 MNHEY, CDR2 SVGEGT. This CDR3 contains 14 residues. After removal of 0 bases from V and 3 bases from J, the junction contained 0 bases not matched to a gene. The DNA of the CDR3 is TGTGCCAGCAGTTACTCGACAGGGGGCTACGAGCAGTACGTC. Its translation is CASSYSTGGYEQYV.

This clonotype turned up a few times. V gene TRBV6-6 combines with J gene TRBJ1-5, with D unresolved. Germline V lookup: CDR1 MNHNY, CDR2 SVGAGI (reference sequence). Trimming took 2 bases from V and 0 from J, leaving 5 bases between them. The CDR3 has 14 residues. CDR3 in amino acids: CASSYPDSNQPQHF. The CDR3 DNA reads TGTGCCAGCAGTTACCCGGATAGCAATCAGCCCCAGCATTTT.

The J gene is TRBJ2-7, the V gene TRBV27, with 9 bases identical to TRBD2. J lost 0 bases, V lost 2 bases, and 2 bases had no gene match. Germline loops: CDR1 MNHEY, CDR2 SMNVEV (reference sequence). The CDR3 loop spans 15 amino acids. CDR3 in amino acids: CASSLKAGGSYEQYV. The CDR3 coding sequence is TGTGCCAGCAGTTTAAAAGCGGGGGGCTCCTACGAGCAGTACGTC.

This sequence joins TRBV12-3 or TRBV12-4 and TRBJ2-1; 10 bases fit TRBD1. The CDR3 contains 16 residues. J gave up 4 bases and V 2 bases, and 5 bases lay outside the gene matches. CDR3 sequence reads: CASSLNPGQGYNEQFF. The DNA for the CDR3 is TGTGCCAGCAGTTTAAACCCGGGACAGGGGTACAATGAGCAGTTCTTC.

The chain couples TRBV5-6 to TRBJ2-7; a weak D match, TRBD1 (5 bases). This CDR3 has 13 residues. Germline lookup yields CDR1 SGHDT and CDR2 YYEEEE. Trimming took off 3 bases at V and 5 bases at J, with 12 bases between the two ends. The CDR3 reads CASSSLGLDEQYF. CDR3 in DNA: TGTGCCAGCAGCTCCCTGGGGCTTGACGAGCAGTACTTC. The whole variable domain, filled in from reference TRBV5-6 and TRBJ2-7, reads DAGVTQSPTHLIKTRGQQVTLRCSPKSGHDTVSWYQQALGQGPQFIFQYYEEEERQRGNFPDRFSGHQFPNYSSELNVNALLLGDSALYLCASSSLGLDEQYFGPGTRLTVT.

The table lists this clonotype with a few counts. This chain joins TRBV5-6 and TRBJ1-1; a possible D gene is TRBD1 (5 bases). Germline CDR1 SGHDT, CDR2 YYEEEE. The CDR3 contains 16 residues. V was shortened by 2 bases and J by 7 bases, with 21 bases between the two germline ends. The CDR3 sequence: CASSLKRGPIPVEAFF. The DNA for the CDR3 is TGTGCCAGCAGCTTAAAGAGGGGCCCGATTCCAGTTGAAGCTTTCTTT.

The chain joins TRBV5-1 to TRBJ2-3; D remains ambiguous. The CDR3 runs 15 residues. From germline, CDR1 is SGHRS and CDR2 YFSETQ. The V gene lost 4 bases and the J gene lost 3 bases, with 15 bases spanning the gap. DNA for the CDR3: TGCGCCAGCAGCCACCGACGACCCGTTACAGATACGCAGTATTTT. Its translation is CASSHRRPVTDTQYF.

In this sample, this clonotype turned up a few times. This sequence joins TRBV5-5 and TRBJ2-3; D uncertain. The CDR3 covers 15 residues. In germline, CDR1 is SGHKS, CDR2 YYEKEE (reference sequence). Deletions cut 4 bases from V and 6 bases from J, with 18 bases between. Here the CDR3 reads CASSLGQWGSDTQYF. As DNA, the CDR3 is TGTGCCAGCAGCCTGGGCCAGTGGGGTTCGGATACGCAGTATTTT.

The chain is built from TRBV9 and TRBJ2-5, with TRBD1 matching 8 bases. The CDR3 totals 17 residues. V lost 4 bases to trimming and J lost 5 bases; unmatched junction nucleotides: 16. From germline, CDR1 is SGDLS and CDR2 YYNGEE. CDR3 sequence (DNA): TGTGCCAGCAGCTCTCCAGGACAGGGCGTCAGTGAGGAGACCCAGTACTTC. It yields the protein CASSSPGQGVSEETQYF. Filled out from reference TRBV9 and TRBJ2-5, the complete variable domain reads DSGVTQTPKHLITATGQRVTLRCSPRSGDLSVYWYQQSLDQGLQFLIQYYNGEERAKGNILERFSAQQFPDLHSELNLSSLELGDSALYFCASSSPGQGVSEETQYFGPGTRLLVL.